This T cell receptor beta chain is drawn from a study of blood T cell repertoires in COVID-19. Germline-derived CDR1 and CDR2 are MNHNS and SASEGT. Termini included, the CDR3 measures 13 amino acids. To note about this clone: The conserved phenylalanine or tryptophan is not found at the CDR3 terminus, so this likely reflects a read error. The limits of the CDR3 on the DNA are not certain, so only TCRdb's listed CDR3 is given.

Authors' processing steps: It was from reference gene primer amplification that nucleated cell counts were estimated. Clones were read by immunoSEQ multiplex PCR, and TCRdb kept only the in-frame ones, dropping some. V, J and clone size derive from that table, while D and trimming were established from the DNA sequence. The table includes about 72,000 clones, less than 85% detected once. The source material was peripheral blood. The chain has TRBV6-1 and TRBJ1-1. This clonotype originated in an elderly woman with acute or convalescent COVID-19. The CDR3: CASSELVGRAVNL.